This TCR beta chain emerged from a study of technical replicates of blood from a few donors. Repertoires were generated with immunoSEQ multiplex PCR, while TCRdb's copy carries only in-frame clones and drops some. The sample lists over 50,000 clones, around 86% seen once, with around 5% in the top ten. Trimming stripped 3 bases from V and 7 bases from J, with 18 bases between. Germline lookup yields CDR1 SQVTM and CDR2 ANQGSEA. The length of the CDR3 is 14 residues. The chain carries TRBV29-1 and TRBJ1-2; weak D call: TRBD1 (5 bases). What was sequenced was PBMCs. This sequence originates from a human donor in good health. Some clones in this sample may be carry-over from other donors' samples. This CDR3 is CSVDAGRSWSGYTF. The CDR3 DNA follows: TGCAGCGTTGATGCAGGGAGGAGTTGGTCTGGCTACACCTTC. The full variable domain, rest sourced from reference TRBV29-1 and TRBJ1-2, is SAVISQKPSRDICQRGTSLTIQCQVDSQVTMMFWYRQQPGQSLTLIATANQGSEATYESGFVIDKFPISRPNLTFSTLTVSNMSPEDSSIYLCSVDAGRSWSGYTFGSGTRLTVV.